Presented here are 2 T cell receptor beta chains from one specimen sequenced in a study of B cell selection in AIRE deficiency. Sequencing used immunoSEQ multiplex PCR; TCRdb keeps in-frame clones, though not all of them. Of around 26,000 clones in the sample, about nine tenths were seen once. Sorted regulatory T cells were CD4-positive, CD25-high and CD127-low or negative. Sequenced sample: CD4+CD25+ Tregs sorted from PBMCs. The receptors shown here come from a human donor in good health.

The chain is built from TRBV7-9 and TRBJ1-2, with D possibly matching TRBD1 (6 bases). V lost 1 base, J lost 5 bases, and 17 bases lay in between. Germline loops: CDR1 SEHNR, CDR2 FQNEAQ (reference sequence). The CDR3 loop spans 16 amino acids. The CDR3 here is CASSLEVTGAQYGYTF. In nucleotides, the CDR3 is TGTGCCAGCAGCTTAGAGGTAACGGGGGCGCAGTATGGCTACACCTTC.

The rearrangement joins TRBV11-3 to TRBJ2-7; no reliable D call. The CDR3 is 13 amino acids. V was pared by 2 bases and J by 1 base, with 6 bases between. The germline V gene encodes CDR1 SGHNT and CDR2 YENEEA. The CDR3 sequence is CASSLYGSYEQYF. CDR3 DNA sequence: TGTGCCAGCAGCTTATACGGATCCTACGAGCAGTACTTC.